These T cell receptor beta chains were read from a single sample in a study of cytomegalovirus exposure and HLA in healthy donors. Profiled with immunoSEQ multiplex PCR; TCRdb holds only in-frame clones, not every one. Of 150,000 to 200,000 clones in the sample, almost 85% were seen once. Sequenced: PBMCs. The source of these receptors is a man aged 25 to 40 in good health and CMV-seropositive. CDR3s include the opening cysteine and the closing phenylalanine or tryptophan. The D gene is left open where the match is weak. A clone size is listed for some rows: how often the clone was seen (once, few, many), or a class if it is expanded.

V gene: TRBV30; clone size: NA; J gene: TRBJ2-2; D gene: NA; CDR3 protein: CAWSARAIGELFF; CDR3 DNA: TGTGCCTGGAGTGCGAGGGCCATAGGGGAGCTGTTTTTT
V gene: TRBV7-9; clone size: NA; J gene: TRBJ2-3; D gene: NA; CDR3 protein: CASSPQSGWADTQYF; CDR3 DNA: TGTGCCAGCAGCCCCCAGAGCGGCTGGGCGGATACGCAGTATTTT
V gene: TRBV6-4; clone size: once; J gene: TRBJ2-7; D gene: NA; CDR3 protein: CASRPSGESGEQYF; CDR3 DNA: TGTGCCAGCAGGCCTTCGGGGGAGTCTGGCGAGCAGTACTTC
V gene: TRBV2; clone size: few; J gene: TRBJ1-5; D gene: NA; CDR3 protein: CASGNPGDQPQHF; CDR3 DNA: TGTGCCAGCGGAAATCCAGGGGACCAGCCCCAGCATTTT
V gene: TRBV28; clone size: NA; J gene: TRBJ2-5; D gene: TRBD1; CDR3 protein: CASSFRTGRETQYF; CDR3 DNA: TGTGCCAGCAGTTTTCGGACAGGGAGGGAGACCCAGTACTTC
V gene: TRBV19; clone size: once; J gene: TRBJ2-2; D gene: NA; CDR3 protein: CASGGTGTDNTGELFF; CDR3 DNA: TGTGCCAGTGGCGGAACAGGGACGGATAACACCGGGGAGCTGTTTTTT
V gene: TRBV29-1; clone size: NA; J gene: TRBJ1-2; D gene: NA; CDR3 protein: CSVEAEYYGYTF; CDR3 DNA: TGCAGCGTTGAGGCGGAATACTATGGCTACACCTTC
V gene: TRBV11-2; clone size: NA; J gene: TRBJ1-2; D gene: TRBD1; CDR3 protein: CASSPGGDYGYTF; CDR3 DNA: TGTGCCAGCAGCCCAGGGGGCGATTATGGCTACACCTTC
V gene: TRBV7-2; clone size: NA; J gene: TRBJ1-1; D gene: NA; CDR3 protein: CASSLRRPKLMNTEAFF; CDR3 DNA: TGTGCCAGCAGCTTAAGGCGTCCCAAACTAATGAACACTGAAGCTTTCTTT
V gene: TRBV9; clone size: NA; J gene: TRBJ1-6; D gene: NA; CDR3 protein: CASSPQDNSPLHF; CDR3 DNA: TGTGCCAGCAGCCCACAGGATAATTCACCCCTCCACTTT
V gene: TRBV28; clone size: NA; J gene: TRBJ1-2; D gene: TRBD1; CDR3 protein: CASSQDRGNGYTF; CDR3 DNA: TGTGCCAGCAGTCAAGACAGGGGTAATGGCTACACCTTC
V gene: TRBV28; clone size: few; J gene: TRBJ1-5; D gene: NA; CDR3 protein: CASSFTDSNQPQHF; CDR3 DNA: TGTGCCAGCAGTTTTACAGATAGCAATCAGCCCCAGCATTTT
V gene: TRBV7-2; clone size: NA; J gene: TRBJ2-3; D gene: NA; CDR3 protein: CASSPHYTDTQYF; CDR3 DNA: TGTGCCAGCAGCCCTCACTACACAGATACGCAGTATTTT
V gene: TRBV29-1; clone size: NA; J gene: TRBJ1-2; D gene: NA; CDR3 protein: CSVQLTGSRQDTF; CDR3 DNA: TGCAGCGTTCAGCTAACAGGGTCCCGCCAGGACACCTTC
V gene: TRBV19; clone size: NA; J gene: TRBJ2-1; D gene: TRBD2; CDR3 protein: CAVGGGGSYNEQFF; CDR3 DNA: TGTGCCGTAGGAGGCGGGGGGTCCTACAATGAGCAGTTCTTC
V gene: TRBV27; clone size: NA; J gene: TRBJ1-6; D gene: NA; CDR3 protein: CASSFVGRIYNSPLHF; CDR3 DNA: TGTGCCAGCAGTTTTGTTGGGCGAATCTATAATTCACCCCTCCACTTT
V gene: TRBV30; clone size: NA; J gene: TRBJ1-5; D gene: NA; CDR3 protein: CAWSVRGSGNQPQHF; CDR3 DNA: TGTGCCTGGAGTGTAAGGGGGTCGGGCAATCAGCCCCAGCATTTT
V gene: TRBV30; clone size: NA; J gene: TRBJ1-1; D gene: NA; CDR3 protein: CAWSPAREWGTEAFF; CDR3 DNA: TGTGCCTGGAGTCCGGCGAGGGAGTGGGGCACTGAAGCTTTCTTT
V gene: TRBV7-9; clone size: NA; J gene: TRBJ1-1; D gene: NA; CDR3 protein: CASSAPPNRAFF; CDR3 DNA: TGTGCCAGCAGCGCCCCCCCCAACAGAGCTTTCTTT
V gene: TRBV5-4; clone size: NA; J gene: TRBJ1-4; D gene: TRBD1; CDR3 protein: CASSLGGDRVNGEKLFF; CDR3 DNA: TGTGCCAGCAGCTTGGGAGGGGACAGGGTCAATGGTGAAAAACTGTTTTTT
V gene: TRBV10-3; clone size: NA; J gene: TRBJ1-2; D gene: NA; CDR3 protein: CAISDEGYGYTF; CDR3 DNA: TGTGCCATCAGTGACGAGGGCTATGGCTACACCTTC
V gene: TRBV5-8; clone size: NA; J gene: TRBJ1-3; D gene: NA; CDR3 protein: CASRGASYPGNTIYF; CDR3 DNA: TGTGCCAGCAGGGGAGCTTCATACCCTGGAAACACCATATATTTT
V gene: TRBV28; clone size: few; J gene: TRBJ1-2; D gene: NA; CDR3 protein: CASSFRQAGGYGYTF; CDR3 DNA: TGTGCCAGCAGTTTCCGACAAGCCGGGGGCTATGGCTACACCTTC
V gene: TRBV6-5; clone size: NA; J gene: TRBJ1-2; D gene: NA; CDR3 protein: CASSYSPERYGYTF; CDR3 DNA: TGTGCCAGCAGTTACTCACCGGAGCGCTATGGCTACACCTTC
V gene: TRBV4-1; clone size: NA; J gene: TRBJ1-6; D gene: NA; CDR3 protein: CASSHPEALALHF; CDR3 DNA: TGCGCCAGCAGCCATCCAGAGGCTTTGGCCCTCCACTTT
V gene: TRBV19; clone size: NA; J gene: TRBJ2-7; D gene: NA; CDR3 protein: CASSIAGGLSYEQYF; CDR3 DNA: TGTGCCAGTAGTATCGCCGGAGGACTCTCCTACGAGCAGTACTTC
V gene: TRBV30; clone size: many; J gene: TRBJ2-5; D gene: TRBD1; CDR3 protein: CAWSGGTGEPQETQYF; CDR3 DNA: TGTGCCTGGAGTGGCGGGACAGGGGAACCCCAAGAGACCCAGTACTTC
V gene: TRBV25-1; clone size: NA; J gene: TRBJ1-2; D gene: NA; CDR3 protein: CASSEWGEYYGYTF; CDR3 DNA: TGTGCCAGCAGTGAATGGGGGGAGTACTATGGCTACACCTTC
V gene: TRBV19; clone size: NA; J gene: TRBJ2-2; D gene: TRBD2; CDR3 protein: CASSIGRTSFLGELFF; CDR3 DNA: TGTGCCAGTAGTATAGGGCGGACTAGCTTTCTCGGGGAGCTGTTTTTT
V gene: TRBV7-2; clone size: NA; J gene: TRBJ2-1; D gene: TRBD2; CDR3 protein: CASSLVPGGDNEQFF; CDR3 DNA: TGTGCCAGCAGCTTAGTCCCGGGGGGTGACAATGAGCAGTTCTTC
V gene: TRBV7-9; clone size: NA; J gene: TRBJ2-5; D gene: NA; CDR3 protein: CASSSGGLAETQYF; CDR3 DNA: TGTGCCAGCAGCTCCGGGGGTCTAGCGGAGACCCAGTACTTC
V gene: TRBV7-3; clone size: NA; J gene: TRBJ2-7; D gene: TRBD1; CDR3 protein: CASSPGGFYEQYF; CDR3 DNA: TGTGCCAGCAGCCCAGGGGGCTTTTACGAGCAGTACTTC
V gene: TRBV9; clone size: NA; J gene: TRBJ2-7; D gene: NA; CDR3 protein: CASSVGVTGYYEQYF; CDR3 DNA: TGTGCCAGCAGCGTAGGGGTTACAGGATACTACGAGCAGTACTTC
V gene: TRBV30; clone size: NA; J gene: TRBJ1-3; D gene: NA; CDR3 protein: CAWGNPGGGGNTIYF; CDR3 DNA: TGTGCCTGGGGTAACCCGGGCGGAGGGGGAAACACCATATATTTT
V gene: TRBV2; clone size: NA; J gene: TRBJ2-2; D gene: NA; CDR3 protein: CASSESAAGELFF; CDR3 DNA: TGTGCCAGCAGTGAATCGGCGGCCGGGGAGCTGTTTTTT
V gene: TRBV5-4; clone size: NA; J gene: TRBJ2-3; D gene: TRBD2; CDR3 protein: CASSLAGGASDTQYF; CDR3 DNA: TGTGCCAGCAGCTTGGCCGGGGGGGCTTCAGATACGCAGTATTTT
V gene: TRBV11-2; clone size: NA; J gene: TRBJ2-1; D gene: TRBD2; CDR3 protein: CASSSPGLASYNEQFF; CDR3 DNA: TGTGCCAGCAGCTCGCCGGGACTAGCTTCATACAATGAGCAGTTCTTC